This T cell receptor (beta chain) is drawn from a study of T cells in Graves' hyperthyroidism and ophthalmopathy. Whole-study findings and limits: The model predicted ophthalmopathy a median around 6 months before onset.

The CDR3 sequence is 15 residues long. Germline V gene data show CDR1 as LGHDT and CDR2 as YNNKEL (reference sequence). Trimming took 4 bases from V and 7 from J; bases not matched to a gene: 12. This clonotype has a count of ten or more. Antigen unknown. Graves' hyperthyroidism without ophthalmopathy progression within 18 months was termed stable. RNA transcripts yielded amplified TCR beta CDR3 regions. HTBI primers were the set used in a first-round RT-PCR of the TCR CDR3. TCRdb independently ran MiXCR on the multiplex PCR reads; one entry per CDR3 protein. The top ten hold approximately 15% of the sample, which has more than 450,000 distinct CDR3 sequences, roughly 15% seen once.

The material sequenced was blood. The origin of this receptor is a woman between 40 and 55 years old with Graves' hyperthyroidism. This sequence joins TRBV3-1 and TRBJ2-7; 8 nucleotides agree with TRBD1. DNA for the CDR3: TGTGCCAGCAGCCTAGGGACAGGTGATATGTCAGAGCAGTACTTC. The encoded protein is CASSLGTGDMSEQYF.